The 27 T cell receptor beta chains reported below all come from one sample, sequenced in a study of T cells in Graves' hyperthyroidism and ophthalmopathy. Researchers took RNA transcripts and amplified the TCR beta CDR3 regions from them. HTBI primers were used for first-round RT-PCR of the TCR CDR3. TCRdb reprocessed the multiplex PCR reads with MiXCR, giving one entry per CDR3 protein. Here the sample spans hundreds of thousands of distinct CDR3 sequences, approximately 14% being singletons. Sequenced input: blood. The receptors come from a woman in her late teens or twenties with Graves' hyperthyroidism.

A word on this clonotype: A much larger clone sits a single nucleotide away, making a read error possible. V and J are TRBV19 and TRBJ2-2; D gene unclear. V was shortened by 5 bases and J by 0 bases, with 7 bases between the two germline ends. This CDR3 contains 14 residues. The V gene's germline CDR1 is LNHDA and CDR2 SQIVND (reference sequence). The CDR3 reads CASSEEANTGELFF. The CDR3 DNA sequence: TGTGCCAGTAGTGAAGAGGCGAACACCGGGGAGCTGTTTTTT.

This clonotype was recorded at least ten times. The chain recombines TRBV18 with TRBJ2-5; D is unresolved. The germline V gene has CDR1 KGHSH and CDR2 LQKENI. The V and J ends lost 3 bases and 2 bases respectively, with 10 bases between them. The CDR3 has 14 amino acids. CDR3 in DNA: TGTGCCAGCTCACCTAGGGCGGTGCAAGAGACCCAGTACTTC. Translating gives CASSPRAVQETQYF. The complete variable domain, with remaining parts taken from reference TRBV18 and TRBJ2-5, reads NAGVMQNPRHLVRRRGQEARLRCSPMKGHSHVYWYRQLPEEGLKFMVYLQKENIIDESGMPKERFSAEFPKEGPSILRIQQVVRGDSAAYFCASSPRAVQETQYFGPGTRLLVL.

This clonotype was seen ten or more times. This chain uses TRBV20-1 with TRBJ2-7; D is unresolved. The CDR3 has 14 residues. Looked up from germline, CDR1 is DFQATT and CDR2 is SNEGSKA (reference sequence). V was trimmed by 3 bases and J by 3 bases, leaving 15 bases between them. The CDR3 is CSASTYEIDYEQYF. The CDR3 nucleotides read TGCAGTGCTAGCACTTACGAGATTGACTACGAGCAGTACTTC.

This clonotype showed up many times. V usage is TRBV28 and J usage is TRBJ1-1; D remains unclear. V lost 10 bases and J 4 bases, leaving 19 bases between the germline ends. The CDR3 consists of 14 residues. CDR1 and CDR2 from the germline V gene are MDHEN and SYDVKM. CDR3 DNA sequence: TGTGCCACCGACCAAGAACCTCGGGGCACTGAAGCTTTCTTT. It specifies CATDQEPRGTEAFF.

This clonotype has a count of ten or more. The V gene is TRBV28, the J gene TRBJ2-3; 14 bases are a match to TRBD2. The junction had 14 bases not matched to a gene; V was cut back by 5 bases and J by 10 bases. The length of the CDR3 is 17 residues. Germline assignment: CDR1 MDHEN and CDR2 SYDVKM. CDR3 in DNA: TGTGCCAGCAGTCAAAGGACTAGCGGGGGGCCCCTTATAGCGCAGTATTTT. It translates to CASSQRTSGGPLIAQYF.

V is TRBV20-1 and J is TRBJ2-3; maybe TRBD2 (5 bases). Germline V CDR1 and CDR2: DFQATT, SNEGSKA (reference sequence). CDR3 length equals 17 residues. The V end lost 0 bases, the J end lost 0 bases, and 16 bases lay between the germline ends. The CDR3 nucleotides read TGCAGTGCTAGAGATCGGGTACGGGGTACTAGCACAGATACGCAGTATTTT. Its translation: CSARDRVRGTSTDTQYF.

The chain combines TRBV3-1 with TRBJ2-2; D uncertain. Trimming left V 4 bases short and J 5 bases short, with 14 bases between. The germline gives CDR1 LGHDT, CDR2 YNNKEL (reference sequence). The CDR3 is 15 residues long. CDR3 residues: CASSPSLGRTGELFF. The CDR3 bases are TGTGCCAGCAGCCCCTCTCTGGGAAGGACCGGGGAGCTGTTTTTT.

The CDR3 spells CASSQELAVQGNEQFF. CDR3 DNA: TGTGCCAGCAGCCAAGAACTAGCGGTACAAGGGAATGAGCAGTTCTTC. The chain uses TRBV4-2 and TRBJ2-1; 8 nucleotides match TRBD2. V lost 0 bases, J lost 7 bases, and 8 bases stayed unmatched. The CDR3 is made up of 16 amino acids. Germline V gene data show CDR1 as LGHNA and CDR2 as YNFKEQ.

The chain is built from TRBV20-1 and TRBJ2-3, with 7 bases aligning to TRBD2. Germline loops: CDR1 DFQATT, CDR2 SNEGSKA (reference sequence). V dropped 7 bases and J dropped 2; count of bases not matched to a gene: 9. The CDR3 has 14 amino acids. The CDR3 DNA reads TGCAGTGTTCGCCCAGCGGGGAACACAGATACGCAGTATTTT. It yields the protein CSVRPAGNTDTQYF.

This clonotype was picked up many times. The J gene is TRBJ2-1, the V gene TRBV5-1; no definite D call. With 4 bases removed from V and 4 bases from J, the gap between germline ends came to 9 bases. The CDR3 totals 13 residues. Germline loops: CDR1 SGHRS, CDR2 YFSETQ. The CDR3 protein is CASSVHLYNEQFF. CDR3 nucleotides: TGCGCCAGCAGCGTCCACCTGTACAATGAGCAGTTCTTC.

J is TRBJ2-5 and V is TRBV7-9; D not certain. The CDR3 is 13 amino acids. V was pared by 5 bases and J by 9 bases, with 16 bases between. Germline CDR1 SEHNR, CDR2 FQNEAQ (reference sequence). CDR3 region: CASSASLGAAQYF. Here the CDR3 DNA reads TGTGCCAGCAGCGCCAGTTTAGGTGCGGCCCAGTACTTC.

This clonotype was seen ten or more times. The chain uses TRBV6-1 and TRBJ1-5; D remains ambiguous. The CDR3 runs 16 residues. From germline, CDR1 is MNHNS and CDR2 SASEGT. The germline V and J ends were trimmed by 1 base and 2 bases, with 12 bases remaining between them. CDR3 region: CASSEEEGRGNQPQHF. The CDR3 DNA is TGTGCCAGCAGTGAAGAGGAAGGACGTGGCAATCAGCCCCAGCATTTT.

The V and J genes are TRBV3-1 and TRBJ2-2; TRBD1 matches at 10 bases. Germline-derived CDR1 and CDR2 are LGHDT and YNNKEL (reference sequence). The V segment lost 3 bases and the J segment 5 bases; nucleotides outside the gene matches: 9. The CDR3 is 17 residues long. The CDR3 DNA is TGTGCCAGCAGCCAGAAAGGACAGGGGGTTGGGACCGGGGAGCTGTTTTTT. This sequence encodes CASSQKGQGVGTGELFF.

The sample holds a few counts of this clonotype. The chain has TRBV27 and TRBJ1-4; 7 bases line up with TRBD1. This CDR3 has 16 residues. The germline gives CDR1 MNHEY, CDR2 SMNVEV (reference sequence). The V and J ends lost 2 bases and 4 bases, in that order; junction bases with no gene match: 7. CDR3 sequence reads: CASSLSRDRFNEKLFF. The CDR3 bases are TGTGCCAGCAGTTTAAGCAGGGACAGATTTAATGAAAAACTGTTTTTT.

Ten or more counts support this clonotype. J is TRBJ2-3 and V is TRBV12-3 or TRBV12-4; D is tentatively TRBD1 or TRBD2 (5 bases each). The CDR3 covers 17 residues. With 1 base removed from V and 2 bases from J, the gap between germline ends came to 16 bases. The DNA of the CDR3 is TGTGCCAGCAGTTTAGGAGGGGTGTCTAGCCACACAGATACGCAGTATTTT. It translates to CASSLGGVSSHTDTQYF.

The chain recombines TRBV24-1 with TRBJ2-1, with TRBD2 as a possible D gene (5 bases). Germline V gene data show CDR1 as KGHDR and CDR2 as SFDVKD. This CDR3 is built from 16 residues. The V end lost 1 base, the J end lost 2 bases, and 11 bases lay between the germline ends. CDR3 residues: CATSDFSGSTYNEQFF. DNA for the CDR3: TGTGCCACCAGTGATTTTTCGGGGAGCACCTACAATGAGCAGTTCTTC.

The CDR3, as DNA: TGTGCCAGCAGTTTTGGTGGGACACTATACGAGCAGTACTTC. Translated: CASSFGGTLYEQYF. The rearrangement links TRBV12-3 or TRBV12-4 to TRBJ2-7; a weak D match, TRBD1 (6 bases). This CDR3 region has 14 residues. Trimming took off 3 bases at V and 4 bases at J, with 13 bases between the two ends.

This sequence joins TRBV9 and TRBJ2-5, with 7 nucleotides matching TRBD1. The CDR3 is made up of 15 amino acids. Germline-derived CDR1 and CDR2 are SGDLS and YYNGEE. V shed 0 bases, J shed 2 bases, and the junction held 4 bases outside the gene matches. CDR3 in DNA: TGTGCCAGCAGCGTAGGAAACAGGGGACAAGAGACCCAGTACTTC. Its translation: CASSVGNRGQETQYF.

This clonotype was seen only a few times. The V gene is TRBV24-1, the J gene TRBJ2-5, with D perhaps matching TRBD1 or TRBD2 (6 bases each). V was shortened by 9 bases and J by 4 bases, with 14 bases between the two germline ends. The CDR3 spans 13 residues. Germline V gene data show CDR1 as KGHDR and CDR2 as SFDVKD. The DNA of the CDR3 is TGTGCCACCGGTCAAGGGGGGATAGAGACCCAGTACTTC. Its translation: CATGQGGIETQYF.

There are many counts of this clonotype. The genes are TRBV7-3 and TRBJ2-7; tentatively, D is TRBD1 or TRBD2 (6 bases each). V was pared by 2 bases and J by 4 bases, with 15 bases between. This CDR3 has 15 amino acids. Germline CDR1 reads SGHTA; CDR2 reads FQGTGA. The CDR3 protein is CASSLDGGDKYEQYF. DNA for the CDR3: TGTGCCAGCAGCTTAGACGGAGGGGACAAATACGAGCAGTACTTC.

The table lists this clonotype with a few counts. This chain connects TRBV20-1 to TRBJ1-6, with D possibly being TRBD1 (5 bases). Germline V gene sequence: CDR1 DFQATT, CDR2 SNEGSKA (reference sequence). There are 15 residues in the CDR3. Trimming shortened V by 1 base and J by 10 bases, and 17 bases separated the two germline ends. CDR3: CSARVQRGNPSPLHF. The DNA for the CDR3 is TGCAGTGCTAGAGTTCAGAGGGGTAATCCATCACCCCTCCACTTT.

This chain links TRBV19 with TRBJ2-3; 8 bases match TRBD2. This CDR3 has 16 residues. Germline V gene lookup returns CDR1 LNHDA and CDR2 SQIVND (reference sequence). V gave up 10 bases and J gave up 0 bases; unmatched junction bases: 12. The chain's CDR3 is CANPPTAGESTDTQYF. In nucleotides, the CDR3 is TGTGCCAATCCACCCACAGCGGGAGAGAGCACAGATACGCAGTATTTT.

In its sample, this clonotype was seen many times. The V gene is TRBV20-1, the J gene TRBJ2-7, with unresolved D. V gave up 2 bases and J gave up 4 bases, with 12 bases separating them. Germline CDR1 reads DFQATT; CDR2 reads SNEGSKA (reference sequence). This CDR3 has 13 residues. The CDR3 loop is CSARNSVQYEQYF. The CDR3 coding sequence is TGCAGTGCTAGAAATTCAGTGCAATACGAGCAGTACTTC.

This clonotype was observed a single time. The chain couples TRBV19 to TRBJ1-4; possibly TRBD1 for D (5 bases). The V end was cut by 6 bases, the J end by 8 bases, with 19 bases between. CDR1 and CDR2 (germline): LNHDA, SQIVND (reference sequence). CDR3 size: 15 residues. The CDR3 bases are TGTGCCAGTAGCGCGGGACTCCTTGGTGTGGAAAAACTGTTTTTT. Its protein product is CASSAGLLGVEKLFF.

This clonotype was detected ten times or more. The chain carries TRBV12-3 or TRBV12-4 and TRBJ2-7; 9 bases map to TRBD2. This CDR3 has 15 amino acids. Trimming at V came to 5 bases and at J to 2 bases, leaving 7 bases not matched to a gene. CDR3: CASSLAASGTYEQYF. DNA of the CDR3: TGTGCCAGCAGTCTGGCGGCTAGCGGGACCTACGAGCAGTACTTC.

This clonotype was found many times. The chain uses TRBV20-1 and TRBJ1-2; 9 nucleotides agree with TRBD1. Germline V gene lookup returns CDR1 DFQATT and CDR2 SNEGSKA (reference sequence). After removal of 3 bases from V and 3 bases from J, the junction contained 2 bases not matched to a gene. The CDR3 is 13 amino acids. The CDR3 region has the DNA TGCAGTGCTAGGGGGACAGGGCACTATGGCTACACCTTC. Amino acid sequence: CSARGTGHYGYTF.

The chain couples TRBV7-2 to TRBJ2-7, with D uncertain. The germline CDR1 and CDR2 sequences are SGHTA and FQGNSA. The V and J ends lost 5 bases and 4 bases respectively, with 12 bases between them. The CDR3 loop spans 13 amino acids. CDR3 sequence (DNA): TGTGCCAGCAGCCCCCCGGCAGCGTACGAGCAGTACTTC. This encodes CASSPPAAYEQYF. Looking up the rest from reference TRBV7-2 and TRBJ2-7 gives the full variable domain: GAGVSQSPSNKVTEKGKDVELRCDPISGHTALYWYRQSLGQGLEFLIYFQGNSAPDKSGLPSDRFSAERTGGSVSTLTIQRTQQEDSAVYLCASSPPAAYEQYFGPGTRLTVT.